This T cell receptor beta chain was sequenced in a study of blood T cell repertoires in COVID-19 (dated by TCRdb to between 2020 and 2021). Some background on the complete study: The collaborator samples originated in the United States, Italy and Spain and spanned the acute and convalescent phases of COVID-19. Where available, HLA class I and class II types were obtained from metadata supplied by the sample provider rather than from assay-based typing. Samples came from the ongoing ImmuneRACE study (first 160 participants) plus 1,254 subjects from 6 global collaborators. A freely available public database, intended as a resource for researchers studying the immune response to SARS-CoV-2, is where the repertoires were released. The prospective study material was composed of cDNA or gDNA derived from T cells, B-cell-depleted T cells, or PBMCs. The dataset comprised deeply sampled blood TCRbeta repertoires from subjects exposed to, actively infected with, or recovered from COVID-19. Nearly every sample came with metadata listing a de-identified subject ID, COVID-19 status, age in years and sex. What the research found in general, with its limitations: Clinical and demographic metadata were provided uncurated, with the amount varying by source and participant.

Each collaborating institution followed its own protocols to collect whole blood in K2EDTA tubes. For TCRbeta analysis, collaborators shipped samples in one of three forms: frozen whole blood, isolated PBMCs, or DNA extracted from either of those sample types. TCRbeta CDR3 regions were amplified from genomic DNA using the immunoSEQ Assay, a bias-controlled multiplex PCR. As for the original processing: The number of nucleated cells in each sample was estimated from the amplification of reference gene primers within the assay. To quantify the absolute abundance of each unique TCRbeta CDR3 rearrangement, sequence reads were collapsed and filtered. Productive Simpson clonality was computed per sample as the square root of Simpson's diversity index over productive rearrangements. TCRdb's version of the immuneACCESS table is confined to in-frame rearrangements and falls short of the full clone set. An unresolved V gene accounts for under half of the shortfall where checked; the remainder is of unknown origin. From that table come the V and J calls and clone size; the DNA was used to work out D and trimming. This sample comprises fewer than 90,000 clones, 84% of them detected only once. Approximately 12% of the sample is held by the ten biggest clonotypes.

Worth noting for this clone: No antigen is known for it. Nothing much larger sits one base from this clone, and base qualities are not available.

The cysteine opens and the phenylalanine closes a CDR3 of 17 amino acids. Just the 51-base CDR3 DNA is kept, in frame starting at base 1. V is clipped by 0 bases and J by 4 bases, and the sequence between their germline boundaries is 18 bases long. The germline V gene sets CDR1 to LGHNT and CDR2 to FRNRAP. Sequenced sample: peripheral blood. The chain links TRBV12-5 with TRBJ1-1; TRBD1 is a possible D gene, resting on 5 matching bases. This receptor was identified in a human donor in a cohort sampled during active COVID-19. Read as DNA, the sequence is TGTGCTAGTGGTTTGGTACTGGTAGGGGCCGGGGGCACTGAAGCTTTCTTT. Its protein is CASGLVLVGAGGTEAFF.